This section outlines one TCR beta chain sequence together with its context. Its target is unknown. Sequencing was performed with immunoSEQ multiplex PCR; in TCRdb, only in-frame clones are kept and a portion is missing. The table includes around 26,000 clones, about 84% detected once. These data are taken from a study of T cells in localized non-small cell lung cancer. Study results and limitations: There was an association of higher blood T cell density with longer overall survival. Researchers found a median around 50 of the top 100 tumor clones in adjacent lung. Peak T cell clonality was found in uninvolved adjacent lung, exceeding tumor.

The V and J ends lost 4 bases and 0 bases respectively, with 9 bases between them. The CDR3 runs 14 residues. The germline V gene has CDR1 SEHNR and CDR2 FQNEAQ (reference sequence). V gene TRBV7-9 combines with J gene TRBJ1-1; no clear D gene. The sample consisted of peripheral blood, taken before any cancer treatment. The TCR was taken from a man aged 40 to 69 with stage III squamous cell lung carcinoma. In nucleotides, the CDR3 is TGTGCCAGCAGCTGGTTCAGCTTGAACACTGAAGCTTTCTTT. Translated: CASSWFSLNTEAFF.